These T cell receptor beta chains were read from a single sample in a study of T cells after yellow fever vaccination. TCRdb re-derived calls from the 5' RACE reads in MiXCR, one entry per CDR3 protein. The sample lists 360,000 or so distinct CDR3 sequences; under 14% were seen once. The sequenced sample was PBMCs, obtained on the day of the first yellow fever vaccination. All receptors derive from a young man who received the YFV17D yellow fever vaccine. Both conserved end residues are part of each CDR3. The D gene is left open where the match is weak. Clone sizes are given selectively: once, few, many, or a class where the clone is expanded.

len: 13; d_gene: -; abundance: -; v_gene: TRBV6-2/TRBV6-3; j_gene: TRBJ1-2; CDR3aa: CASSSGAIYGYTF; CDR3nt: TGTGCCAGCAGTTCGGGGGCCATCTATGGCTACACCTTC
len: 16; d_gene: TRBD1; abundance: -; v_gene: TRBV4-1; j_gene: TRBJ1-2; CDR3aa: CASSQVDGETGDGYTF; CDR3nt: TGCGCCAGCAGCCAAGTAGATGGGGAGACAGGGGACGGCTACACCTTC
len: 14; d_gene: -; abundance: -; v_gene: TRBV20-1; j_gene: TRBJ1-1; CDR3aa: CSARISLYGTEAFF; CDR3nt: TGCAGTGCTAGAATCTCCCTTTATGGCACTGAAGCTTTCTTT
len: 15; d_gene: -; abundance: -; v_gene: TRBV14; j_gene: TRBJ2-2; CDR3aa: CASSQHSINTGELFF; CDR3nt: TGTGCCAGCAGCCAACACAGCATCAACACCGGGGAGCTGTTTTTT
len: 13; d_gene: TRBD1; abundance: many; v_gene: TRBV12-3/TRBV12-4; j_gene: TRBJ2-7; CDR3aa: CASSRTGSYEQYF; CDR3nt: TGTGCCAGCAGTCGGACAGGATCCTACGAGCAGTACTTC
len: 15; d_gene: -; abundance: -; v_gene: TRBV5-1; j_gene: TRBJ1-3; CDR3aa: CASSLGGGHGNTIYF; CDR3nt: TGCGCCAGCAGCTTGGGAGGGGGTCATGGAAACACCATATATTTT
len: 13; d_gene: -; abundance: -; v_gene: TRBV7-2; j_gene: TRBJ2-3; CDR3aa: CASSLLAADTQYF; CDR3nt: TGTGCCAGCAGTCTCTTGGCAGCAGATACGCAGTATTTT
len: 18; d_gene: -; abundance: few; v_gene: TRBV19; j_gene: TRBJ1-5; CDR3aa: CASSPRREEWIGNQPQHF; CDR3nt: TGTGCCAGTAGTCCTCGGAGGGAGGAGTGGATCGGCAATCAGCCCCAGCATTTT
len: 12; d_gene: -; abundance: many; v_gene: TRBV7-2; j_gene: TRBJ2-7; CDR3aa: CASRRSDYEQYF; CDR3nt: TGTGCCAGCCGAAGGTCAGACTACGAGCAGTACTTC
len: 17; d_gene: -; abundance: few; v_gene: TRBV5-1; j_gene: TRBJ2-5; CDR3aa: CASSSGAGKFFSETQYF; CDR3nt: TGCGCCAGCAGCTCAGGTGCAGGGAAATTTTTCTCGGAGACCCAGTACTTC
len: 15; d_gene: -; abundance: -; v_gene: TRBV11-1; j_gene: TRBJ2-1; CDR3aa: CASSLMYNSYNEQFF; CDR3nt: TGTGCCAGCAGCTTAATGTACAACTCCTACAATGAGCAGTTCTTC
len: 15; d_gene: TRBD2; abundance: few; v_gene: TRBV4-2; j_gene: TRBJ2-1; CDR3aa: CASSPLRGVNNEQFF; CDR3nt: TGTGCCAGCAGCCCCCTGCGGGGGGTCAACAATGAGCAGTTCTTC
len: 16; d_gene: -; abundance: -; v_gene: TRBV14; j_gene: TRBJ2-1; CDR3aa: CASSQWVLRLYNEQFF; CDR3nt: TGTGCCAGCAGCCAATGGGTACTGAGACTGTACAATGAGCAGTTCTTC
len: 19; d_gene: -; abundance: -; v_gene: TRBV5-1; j_gene: TRBJ2-2; CDR3aa: CASSLGVRGVSMNTGELFF; CDR3nt: TGCGCCAGCAGCTTGGGAGTCAGGGGAGTGAGCATGAACACCGGGGAGCTGTTTTTT
len: 15; d_gene: TRBD1; abundance: -; v_gene: TRBV5-4; j_gene: TRBJ2-7; CDR3aa: CASSLPGQGVVEQYF; CDR3nt: TGTGCCAGCAGCTTGCCGGGACAGGGAGTAGTCGAGCAGTACTTC
len: 15; d_gene: TRBD1; abundance: few; v_gene: TRBV27; j_gene: TRBJ1-5; CDR3aa: CASSLTQGRVWAQHF; CDR3nt: TGTGCCAGCAGTCTTACACAGGGGCGGGTGTGGGCCCAGCATTTT
len: 15; d_gene: -; abundance: -; v_gene: TRBV12-3/TRBV12-4; j_gene: TRBJ2-5; CDR3aa: CASSLARALVETQYF; CDR3nt: TGTGCCAGCAGTTTAGCAAGGGCCTTGGTTGAGACCCAGTACTTC
len: 13; d_gene: -; abundance: many; v_gene: TRBV11-2; j_gene: TRBJ2-3; CDR3aa: CASSGAPTDTQYF; CDR3nt: TGTGCCAGCAGCGGGGCTCCCACAGATACGCAGTATTTT
len: 17; d_gene: -; abundance: few; v_gene: TRBV3-1; j_gene: TRBJ1-1; CDR3aa: CASSQEVGAFMNTEAFF; CDR3nt: TGTGCCAGCAGCCAAGAAGTCGGGGCTTTTATGAACACTGAAGCTTTCTTT
len: 16; d_gene: TRBD1; abundance: few; v_gene: TRBV5-6; j_gene: TRBJ1-4; CDR3aa: CASSLRSGQGNEKLFF; CDR3nt: TGTGCCAGCAGTCTGAGGTCGGGACAGGGTAATGAAAAACTGTTTTTT
len: 15; d_gene: -; abundance: few; v_gene: TRBV12-3/TRBV12-4; j_gene: TRBJ2-1; CDR3aa: CASIPESGTYNEQFF; CDR3nt: TGTGCCAGCATTCCAGAGTCGGGAACTTACAATGAGCAGTTCTTC
len: 14; d_gene: -; abundance: many; v_gene: TRBV6-1; j_gene: TRBJ1-5; CDR3aa: CASRGTYSNQPQHF; CDR3nt: TGTGCCAGCCGAGGTACATATAGCAATCAGCCCCAGCATTTT
len: 13; d_gene: -; abundance: -; v_gene: TRBV12-3/TRBV12-4; j_gene: TRBJ1-5; CDR3aa: CASSLARDQPQHF; CDR3nt: TGTGCCAGCAGTTTAGCGAGGGATCAGCCCCAGCATTTT
len: 16; d_gene: -; abundance: many; v_gene: TRBV5-1; j_gene: TRBJ2-3; CDR3aa: CASSLEGGRLTDTQYF; CDR3nt: TGCGCCAGCAGCTTGGAGGGCGGTCGCCTCACAGATACGCAGTATTTT
len: 16; d_gene: -; abundance: -; v_gene: TRBV19; j_gene: TRBJ2-3; CDR3aa: CASSIDGVIGTDTQYF; CDR3nt: TGTGCCAGTAGTATAGACGGGGTAATCGGCACAGATACGCAGTATTTT
len: 13; d_gene: TRBD1; abundance: -; v_gene: TRBV3-1; j_gene: TRBJ2-5; CDR3aa: CASAKTGMETQYF; CDR3nt: TGTGCCAGCGCCAAGACAGGGATGGAGACCCAGTACTTC
len: 18; d_gene: -; abundance: -; v_gene: TRBV21-1; j_gene: TRBJ1-1; CDR3aa: CASSHQAFPRGVNTEAFF; CDR3nt: TGTGCCAGCAGCCACCAGGCGTTTCCCCGGGGAGTGAACACTGAAGCTTTCTTT
len: 15; d_gene: TRBD1; abundance: few; v_gene: TRBV6-4; j_gene: TRBJ2-5; CDR3aa: CASSPNPGQAETQYF; CDR3nt: TGTGCCAGCAGCCCGAACCCTGGACAGGCAGAGACCCAGTACTTC
len: 16; d_gene: TRBD1; abundance: few; v_gene: TRBV11-2; j_gene: TRBJ1-3; CDR3aa: CASRGTGEFSGNTIYF; CDR3nt: TGTGCCAGCCGTGGGACAGGGGAGTTCTCTGGAAACACCATATATTTT
len: 17; d_gene: -; abundance: many; v_gene: TRBV7-2; j_gene: TRBJ2-2; CDR3aa: CASSPPWGTSNTGELFF; CDR3nt: TGTGCCAGCAGCCCCCCCTGGGGGACTTCAAACACCGGGGAGCTGTTTTTT
len: 15; d_gene: -; abundance: many; v_gene: TRBV11-2; j_gene: TRBJ2-4; CDR3aa: CASSFGQLAKNIQYF; CDR3nt: TGTGCCAGCAGCTTTGGGCAGCTAGCCAAAAACATTCAGTACTTC
len: 16; d_gene: TRBD2; abundance: -; v_gene: TRBV5-1; j_gene: TRBJ2-5; CDR3aa: CASSPTPTSGGETQYF; CDR3nt: TGCGCCAGCAGCCCCACCCCGACTAGCGGGGGAGAGACCCAGTACTTC
len: 14; d_gene: -; abundance: -; v_gene: TRBV5-1; j_gene: TRBJ1-2; CDR3aa: CASGREGANYGYTF; CDR3nt: TGCGCCAGCGGCAGGGAGGGAGCTAACTATGGCTACACCTTC
len: 11; d_gene: -; abundance: -; v_gene: TRBV30; j_gene: TRBJ2-5; CDR3aa: CAWSPRETQYF; CDR3nt: TGTGCCTGGAGCCCAAGGGAGACCCAGTACTTC
len: 17; d_gene: TRBD2; abundance: many; v_gene: TRBV7-2; j_gene: TRBJ2-3; CDR3aa: CASSPPGLAGGGDTQYF; CDR3nt: TGTGCCAGCAGCCCCCCCGGACTAGCGGGGGGTGGAGATACGCAGTATTTT
len: 16; d_gene: TRBD2; abundance: many; v_gene: TRBV24-1; j_gene: TRBJ2-5; CDR3aa: CATSDPGTSGKETQYF; CDR3nt: TGTGCCACCAGTGATCCCGGGACTAGCGGAAAAGAGACCCAGTACTTC
len: 14; d_gene: -; abundance: -; v_gene: TRBV7-9; j_gene: TRBJ1-1; CDR3aa: CASSLGAGRTEAFF; CDR3nt: TGTGCCAGCAGCTTAGGGGCAGGGAGAACTGAAGCTTTCTTT
len: 18; d_gene: -; abundance: few; v_gene: TRBV3-1; j_gene: TRBJ1-6; CDR3aa: CASSQERGFSAYNSPLHF; CDR3nt: TGTGCCAGCAGCCAAGAGCGAGGGTTTAGCGCCTATAATTCACCCCTCCACTTT
len: 14; d_gene: -; abundance: many; v_gene: TRBV5-1; j_gene: TRBJ1-2; CDR3aa: CASSLAPGDYGYTF; CDR3nt: TGCGCCAGCAGCTTGGCACCGGGTGACTATGGCTACACCTTC
len: 15; d_gene: -; abundance: -; v_gene: TRBV4-1; j_gene: TRBJ1-6; CDR3aa: CASSQVSGVISPLHF; CDR3nt: TGCGCCAGCAGCCAAGTATCAGGGGTGATTTCACCCCTCCACTTT
len: 13; d_gene: -; abundance: -; v_gene: TRBV15; j_gene: TRBJ1-4; CDR3aa: CATSRDEDEKLFF; CDR3nt: TGTGCCACCAGCAGAGATGAGGACGAAAAACTGTTTTTT
len: 17; d_gene: -; abundance: -; v_gene: TRBV5-1; j_gene: TRBJ1-6; CDR3aa: CASSLGSTGLGNSPLHF; CDR3nt: TGCGCCAGCAGCCTAGGCTCTACAGGGCTGGGGAATTCACCCCTCCACTTT
len: 13; d_gene: -; abundance: few; v_gene: TRBV3-1; j_gene: TRBJ2-5; CDR3aa: CASSQVPPETQYF; CDR3nt: TGTGCCAGCAGCCAAGTCCCGCCAGAGACCCAGTACTTC
len: 12; d_gene: -; abundance: -; v_gene: TRBV29-1; j_gene: TRBJ1-2; CDR3aa: CSVGGHTLGYTF; CDR3nt: TGCAGCGTTGGGGGACACACGCTGGGCTACACCTTC
len: 17; d_gene: TRBD1; abundance: once; v_gene: TRBV7-9; j_gene: TRBJ2-7; CDR3aa: CASRRISGTGGSHEQYF; CDR3nt: TGTGCCAGCAGACGTATCTCCGGGACAGGGGGAAGTCACGAGCAGTACTTC
len: 16; d_gene: -; abundance: few; v_gene: TRBV7-9; j_gene: TRBJ2-1; CDR3aa: CASSLYRGLSYNEQFF; CDR3nt: TGTGCCAGCAGCTTATATCGGGGGCTATCCTACAATGAGCAGTTCTTC
len: 16; d_gene: -; abundance: few; v_gene: TRBV4-3; j_gene: TRBJ2-3; CDR3aa: CASSQDGTDFTDTQYF; CDR3nt: TGCGCCAGCAGCCAAGATGGCACGGATTTCACAGATACGCAGTATTTT
len: 15; d_gene: TRBD2; abundance: many; v_gene: TRBV5-1; j_gene: TRBJ2-1; CDR3aa: CASKRPGLAGAEQFF; CDR3nt: TGCGCCAGCAAAAGGCCGGGACTAGCGGGGGCCGAGCAGTTCTTC
len: 12; d_gene: -; abundance: many; v_gene: TRBV29-1; j_gene: TRBJ2-3; CDR3aa: CSVDPRADTQYF; CDR3nt: TGCAGCGTTGACCCCAGGGCGGATACGCAGTATTTT